This T cell receptor (beta chain) comes out of a study of T cell responses to AZD1222 COVID-19 vaccine. Study at large: It was second doses at about 4 or about 12 weeks that were pooled. Study-wide points: White British people made up most donors, females outnumbered males, and clonal diversity was possibly underestimated. Reportedly, nearly half of unique spike TCRs recognized epitopes outside B.1.351/B.1.1.7 mutations. Spike-specific TCR breadth and depth grew following two AZD1222 doses.

As to this clone: Its matching antigen is unknown.

The repertoire was sequenced with immunoSEQ multiplex PCR; TCRdb's copy has only in-frame clones and lacks some. The data contain fewer than 30,000 clones, roughly 78% of them seen just once; the ten biggest clones take up roughly 6.2%. The germline gives CDR1 KGHSH, CDR2 LQKENI. This CDR3 is 13 amino acids long. V dropped 4 bases and J dropped 5 bases, with 11 bases sitting between them. The sequence was collected from an adult in good health. The chain carries TRBV18 and TRBJ2-5; TRBD1 might be the D (6 bases). Sequenced material: peripheral blood, taken on day 0 of AZD1222 vaccination. The CDR3 here is CASSLTGPETQYF. CDR3 DNA: TGTGCCAGCTCACTAACAGGGCCGGAGACCCAGTACTTC.